This TCR beta chain was retrieved from a study of response to subunit inactivated influenza vaccine. A single record per CDR3 protein comes from TCRdb applying MiXCR to the RT-PCR reads. The table has 450,000 to 550,000 distinct CDR3 sequences, about 25% seen once. Deletions cut 8 bases from V and 0 bases from J, with 9 bases between. Germline V CDR1 and CDR2: MDHEN, SYDVKM. This CDR3 region has 13 residues. The genes are TRBV28 and TRBJ2-3; D is unresolved. The receptor was derived from a middle-aged man who received an inactivated influenza vaccine. This sample comprised CD4+ T cells sorted from PBMCs, obtained roughly 5 days after vaccination. The CDR3, as DNA: TGTGCCAGCGTATCGACTAGCACAGATACGCAGTATTTT. It is translated as CASVSTSTDTQYF.